The 24 T cell receptor beta chains presented below share a single source sample, sequenced in a study of blood T cell repertoires in COVID-19. Clones were read by immunoSEQ multiplex PCR, and TCRdb kept only the in-frame ones, dropping some. The data hold 60,000 or so clones, with 75% to 90% observed a single time. The sequencing input was peripheral blood. The receptors here all came from a man aged 25 to 45 with COVID-19, enrolled during active disease.

This chain joins TRBV15 and TRBJ1-2; D might be TRBD1 (6 bases). The CDR3 length is 13 residues. The ends were cut back, 3 bases at V and 4 bases at J, with 9 bases in the middle. Germline V gene data show CDR1 as LNHNV and CDR2 as YYDKDF (reference sequence). The CDR3 DNA follows: TGTGCCACCAGCAGCGGACAGCGCTATGGCTACACCTTC. Translated: CATSSGQRYGYTF.

The rearrangement links TRBV28 to TRBJ1-2; 9 positions agree with TRBD1. Unmatched junction bases numbered 13, after V lost 7 bases and J lost 10 bases. Germline CDR1 reads MDHEN; CDR2 reads SYDVKM. The CDR3 runs to 14 residues. CDR3 bases: TGTGCCAGCACCAAGGGACAGGGCGGCCGTTCCTACACCTTC. The encoded protein is CASTKGQGGRSYTF.

This sequence joins TRBV19 and TRBJ1-6, with 7 bases fitting TRBD1. V gave up 7 bases and J gave up 7 bases; unmatched junction bases: 7. The CDR3 has 14 residues. Germline V lookup: CDR1 LNHDA, CDR2 SQIVND (reference sequence). The CDR3 here is CASNQGQPNSPLHF. The CDR3 DNA is TGTGCCAGTAACCAGGGACAGCCAAATTCACCCCTCCACTTT.

CDR3 region: CASSFRGRGPAGSPLHF. CDR3 in DNA: TGTGCCAGCAGTTTCCGCGGCAGGGGGCCGGCCGGGTCACCCCTCCACTTT. V gene TRBV28 combines with J gene TRBJ1-6; 8 bases are a match to TRBD1. Germline V gene lookup returns CDR1 MDHEN and CDR2 SYDVKM. The trim removed 3 bases at V and 10 bases at J, leaving 14 bases unmatched. The CDR3 has 17 residues.

This chain uses TRBV9 with TRBJ1-3; D not certain. With 4 bases removed from V and 0 bases from J, the gap between germline ends came to 14 bases. The CDR3 totals 16 residues. The germline CDR1 and CDR2 sequences are SGDLS and YYNGEE. The DNA for the CDR3 is TGTGCCAGCAGCCCTCGGGGAGTTAACTCTGGAAACACCATATATTTT. Its translation is CASSPRGVNSGNTIYF.

The rearrangement joins TRBV10-2 to TRBJ1-1; 8 positions agree with TRBD1. V trimming: 2 bases; J trimming: 5 bases; junction bases outside the gene matches: 13. The V gene's germline CDR1 is WSHSY and CDR2 SAAADI. The CDR3 covers 17 residues. CDR3 region: CASSEPGQGFSTTEAFF. The CDR3, as DNA: TGCGCCAGCAGTGAGCCCGGACAGGGCTTTTCTACGACTGAAGCTTTCTTT.

The chain combines TRBV10-3 with TRBJ2-1; D gene uncertain. This CDR3 spans 12 amino acids. The germline gives CDR1 ENHRY, CDR2 SYGVKD. Trimming pared 4 bases from V and 8 bases from J, leaving 9 bases between. The CDR3, as DNA: TGTGCCATCAGTGGTATGAGTGATGAGCAGTTCTTC. It specifies CAISGMSDEQFF.

The rearrangement links TRBV11-3 to TRBJ2-5; TRBD1 aligns across 11 bases. V lost 4 bases to trimming and J lost 4 bases; unmatched junction nucleotides: 5. Germline V CDR1 and CDR2: SGHNT, YENEEA. CDR3 length equals 15 residues. Here the CDR3 DNA reads TGTGCCAGCAGCTCCGGACAGGGGGCAGGAGAGACCCAGTACTTC. Protein: CASSSGQGAGETQYF.

This clone has a single count. The CDR3 protein is CASSPQGQVEAFF. Here the CDR3 DNA reads TGTGCCAGCAGTCCACAGGGGCAGGTTGAAGCTTTCTTT. The rearrangement links TRBV28 to TRBJ1-1; 7 bases are shared with TRBD1. Germline V CDR1 and CDR2: MDHEN, SYDVKM. V lost 5 bases to trimming and J lost 7 bases; unmatched junction nucleotides: 7. There are 13 residues in the CDR3.

V and J are TRBV6-5 and TRBJ2-7, with TRBD1 identical over 9 bases. J lost 5 bases, V lost 5 bases, and 7 bases had no gene match. Per the germline V gene, CDR1 is MNHEY and CDR2 is SVGAGI. The CDR3 covers 14 residues. The chain's CDR3 is CASSPYRGRHEQYF. In nucleotides, the CDR3 is TGTGCCAGCAGTCCGTACAGGGGGCGGCACGAGCAGTACTTC.

As DNA, the CDR3 is TGTGCCAGCAGTTTTCTTCGGGCACCCCTCCACTTT. Translation: CASSFLRAPLHF. The chain joins TRBV27 to TRBJ1-6; D gene unclear. Trimming pared 3 bases from V and 11 bases from J, leaving 8 bases between. Per the germline V gene, CDR1 is MNHEY and CDR2 is SMNVEV (reference sequence). The CDR3 totals 12 residues.

The chain is built from TRBV28 and TRBJ2-7, with a tentative D call TRBD2 (6 bases). The CDR3 loop spans 13 amino acids. The V gene's germline CDR1 is MDHEN and CDR2 SYDVKM. V lost 10 bases and J lost 5, with 18 bases in between. The CDR3 loop is CATRTEGTDEQYF. As DNA, the CDR3 is TGTGCCACCCGCACGGAGGGGACTGACGAGCAGTACTTC. Drawing the rest from reference TRBV28 and TRBJ2-7, the complete variable domain is DVKVTQSSRYLVKRTGEKVFLECVQDMDHENMFWYRQDPGLGLRLIYFSYDVKMKEKGDIPEGYSVSREKKERFSLILESASTNQTSMYLCATRTEGTDEQYFGPGTRLTVT.

The V call is TRBV11-3, the J call TRBJ2-1; tentatively, D is TRBD2 (5 bases). The CDR3 loop spans 14 amino acids. The germline V gene has CDR1 SGHNT and CDR2 YENEEA. Trimming cost V 4 bases and J 6 bases, with 13 bases left between them. The CDR3 sequence is CASSSRRQGNEQFF. CDR3 nucleotide sequence: TGTGCCAGCAGCTCGCGGAGGCAAGGCAATGAGCAGTTCTTC.

The chain couples TRBV6-2 or TRBV6-3 to TRBJ2-2, with 11 bases that match TRBD1. The trim removed 5 bases at V and 3 bases at J, leaving 2 bases unmatched. Germline values: CDR1 MNHEY, CDR2 SVGEGT. The CDR3 consists of 15 residues. DNA of the CDR3: TGTGCCAGCAGTCGGACAGGGGGCGACACCGGGGAGCTGTTTTTT. This encodes CASSRTGGDTGELFF.

The rearrangement links TRBV5-1 to TRBJ2-7; 8 bases are shared with TRBD1. Germline V gene data show CDR1 as SGHRS and CDR2 as YFSETQ. The V segment lost 4 bases and the J segment 2 bases; nucleotides outside the gene matches: 8. The CDR3 sequence is 15 residues long. The CDR3 DNA reads TGCGCCAGCAGCCCAGGCGGGACAGGTACCTACGAGCAGTACTTC. This translates into CASSPGGTGTYEQYF.

The V and J genes are TRBV3-1 (or the pseudogene TRBV3-2) and TRBJ2-7; 9 nucleotides align to TRBD1. The CDR3 totals 14 residues. V shed 4 bases, J shed 3 bases, and the junction held 4 bases outside the gene matches. CDR1 and CDR2 (germline): LGHDT, YNNKEL (reference sequence). The CDR3 DNA follows: TGTGCCAGCAGCCCTCGGGACAGGGTCTACGAGCAGTACTTC. The encoded protein is CASSPRDRVYEQYF.

V and J are TRBV5-6 and TRBJ2-2, with 8 bases matching TRBD2. Germline-derived CDR1 and CDR2 are SGHDT and YYEEEE. The CDR3 extends over 15 amino acids. Trimming took 3 bases from V and 6 from J; bases not matched to a gene: 7. CDR3 sequence: CASSYWGLGAGELFF. CDR3 DNA: TGTGCCAGCAGCTACTGGGGACTAGGTGCCGGGGAGCTGTTTTTT. The variable domain in full, completed from reference TRBV5-6 and TRBJ2-2, reads DAGVTQSPTHLIKTRGQQVTLRCSPKSGHDTVSWYQQALGQGPQFIFQYYEEEERQRGNFPDRFSGHQFPNYSSELNVNALLLGDSALYLCASSYWGLGAGELFFGEGSRLTVL.

The gene calls are TRBV5-4 and TRBJ2-4; 11 bases fit TRBD1. The length of the CDR3 is 17 residues. J lost 3 bases, V lost 0 bases, and 5 bases had no gene match. Germline lookup yields CDR1 SGHNT and CDR2 YYREEE (reference sequence). The CDR3 loop is CASSLGDRGLGKNIQYF. Here the CDR3 DNA reads TGTGCCAGCAGCTTGGGGGACAGGGGGTTGGGCAAAAACATTCAGTACTTC.

The V and J genes are TRBV2 and TRBJ2-5; TRBD2 matches 7 bases. Germline values: CDR1 SNHLY, CDR2 FYNNEI. The V segment lost 6 bases and the J segment 5 bases; nucleotides outside the gene matches: 6. The CDR3 runs 13 residues. The CDR3 sequence: CASSSTSRETQYF. The CDR3 coding sequence is TGTGCCAGCAGCTCGACTAGCCGGGAGACCCAGTACTTC.

The V and J genes are TRBV19 and TRBJ2-1; a weak D match, TRBD1 (6 bases). In germline, CDR1 is LNHDA, CDR2 SQIVND (reference sequence). This CDR3 contains 13 residues. With 5 bases removed from V and 10 bases from J, the gap between germline ends came to 15 bases. The CDR3 here is CASSAQQGWEQFF. The DNA for the CDR3 is TGTGCCAGTAGTGCCCAACAGGGTTGGGAGCAGTTCTTC.

The chain joins TRBV30 to TRBJ2-1, with 7 bases lining up with TRBD2. The CDR3 covers 13 residues. The germline CDR1 and CDR2 sequences are GTSNPN and SVGIG (reference sequence). V lost 5 bases, J lost 3 bases, and 4 bases stayed unmatched. In DNA, the CDR3 is TGTGCCTGGGAGACTAGCCGCTACAATGAGCAGTTCTTC. Translated: CAWETSRYNEQFF. Combining the CDR3 with reference TRBV30 and TRBJ2-1 gives the whole variable domain SQTIHQWPATLVQPVGSPLSLECTVEGTSNPNLYWYRQAAGRGLQLLFYSVGIGQISSEVPQNLSASRPQDRQFILSSKKLLLSDSGFYLCAWETSRYNEQFFGPGTRLTVL.

This rearrangement joins TRBV29-1 to TRBJ2-3; D is possibly TRBD1 (5 bases). This CDR3 spans 12 amino acids. V lost 5 bases and J 4 bases, leaving 10 bases between the germline ends. Germline-derived CDR1 and CDR2 are SQVTM and ANQGSEA. The CDR3 loop is CSVSDTADTQYF. The DNA for the CDR3 is TGCAGCGTTTCGGACACGGCAGATACGCAGTATTTT.

This clone was seen only once. The chain combines TRBV6-1 with TRBJ2-3, with unresolved D. CDR1 is MNHNS and CDR2 is SASEGT in the germline V gene. The CDR3 is 14 amino acids. Trimming removed 0 bases from V and 2 bases from J, with 6 bases in between. CDR3 in amino acids: CASSEAQPTDTQYF. The CDR3 coding sequence is TGTGCCAGCAGTGAAGCACAGCCCACAGATACGCAGTATTTT.

The chain combines TRBV7-2 with TRBJ2-5; 8 bases fit TRBD2. There are 13 residues in the CDR3. Germline V CDR1 and CDR2: SGHTA, FQGNSA. Trimming at V came to 5 bases and at J to 4 bases, leaving 3 bases not matched to a gene. CDR3 nucleotides: TGTGCCAGCAGCGCCCGGGGGGGAGAGACCCAGTACTTC. Translation: CASSARGGETQYF. Filled out from reference TRBV7-2 and TRBJ2-5, the complete variable domain reads GAGVSQSPSNKVTEKGKDVELRCDPISGHTALYWYRQSLGQGLEFLIYFQGNSAPDKSGLPSDRFSAERTGGSVSTLTIQRTQQEDSAVYLCASSARGGETQYFGPGTRLLVL.